These 31 T cell receptor beta chains share one sample of origin, sequenced in a study of blood T cell repertoires in COVID-19 (dated by TCRdb to the early 2020s). Receptor libraries were prepared by the immunoSEQ multiplex PCR assay. TCRdb provides this immuneACCESS table in a form limited to in-frame rearrangements. Some clones are lacking; in checked studies, under half of them reflect an unresolved V gene, and why the rest are absent is not known. The sample table holds around 300,000 clones, of which approximately 88% were seen once. The ten biggest clones cover 5% of the sample. Sequences were obtained from PBMCs or T cells enriched from blood (not recorded which). The source of these receptors is a man aged 30-40 years who had recovered from COVID-19.

The chain combines TRBV15 with TRBJ2-5, with 7 positions matching TRBD1. V was clipped by 0 bases and J by 5 bases; unmatched bases: 12. This CDR3 spans 17 amino acids. Germline CDR1 LNHNV, CDR2 YYDKDF (reference sequence). As DNA, the CDR3 is TGTGCCACCAGCAGAGATCCCGGGCAGGGGGAGAAGGAGACCCAGTACTTC. Its protein is CATSRDPGQGEKETQYF.

The chain carries TRBV6-5 and TRBJ2-3; tentatively, D is TRBD2 (5 bases). This CDR3 spans 14 amino acids. The V and J ends lost 4 bases and 2 bases respectively, with 10 bases between them. The V gene's germline CDR1 is MNHEY and CDR2 SVGAGI. Here the CDR3 DNA reads TGTGCCAGCAGTTCCCGGGGTGTCACAGATACGCAGTATTTT. Protein: CASSSRGVTDTQYF.

The DNA of the CDR3 is TGTGCCACCAGTGACGCGGACAGGGTCAATCAGCCCCAGCATTTT. Translated, it gives CATSDADRVNQPQHF. This rearrangement joins TRBV24-1 to TRBJ1-5; 8 bases line up with TRBD1. There are 15 residues in the CDR3. The V gene end was trimmed by 4 bases and the J gene end by 3 bases; junction bases not matched to a gene: 4. CDR1 and CDR2 from the germline V gene are KGHDR and SFDVKD.

The rearrangement links TRBV24-1 to TRBJ2-2, with a possible D match to TRBD1 (6 bases). The CDR3 has 14 residues. Germline V gene data show CDR1 as KGHDR and CDR2 as SFDVKD. Trimming removed 6 bases at V and 3 bases at J, with 10 bases between. The CDR3 loop is CATSSPGDTGELFF. The DNA for the CDR3 is TGTGCCACCAGTAGCCCAGGGGACACCGGGGAGCTGTTTTTT.

This chain connects TRBV7-6 to TRBJ2-1; tentative D call: TRBD1 (5 bases). The CDR3 has 12 amino acids. Looked up from germline, CDR1 is SGHVS and CDR2 is FNYEAQ. Trimming took off 2 bases at V and 6 bases at J, with 5 bases between the two ends. The chain's CDR3 is CASSLRGNEQFF. As DNA, the CDR3 is TGTGCCAGCAGCTTAAGGGGCAATGAGCAGTTCTTC.

This clone was counted a single time. The chain uses TRBV5-1 and TRBJ2-1, with 12 bases fitting TRBD2. The CDR3 length is 15 residues. V shed 1 base and J 8 bases; nucleotides not matched to a gene: 4. Per the germline V gene, CDR1 is SGHRS and CDR2 is YFSETQ. In DNA form, the CDR3 reads TGCGCCAGCAGCTTGACTAGCGGGGGGCGGGATGAGCAGTTCTTC. Protein sequence: CASSLTSGGRDEQFF.

J is TRBJ2-7 and V is TRBV11-2; 8 positions agree with TRBD1. CDR1 and CDR2 (germline): SGHAT, FQNNGV. The CDR3 contains 16 residues. Trimming at V came to 5 bases and at J to 3 bases, leaving 12 bases not matched to a gene. This CDR3 reads CASSLLSPGGFYEQYF. The CDR3 nucleotides are TGTGCCAGCAGCCTCCTGAGTCCAGGGGGCTTCTACGAGCAGTACTTC.

The chain uses TRBV27 and TRBJ2-2, with D possibly matching TRBD1 (6 bases). This CDR3 has 15 amino acids. The germline V gene has CDR1 MNHEY and CDR2 SMNVEV (reference sequence). With 4 bases removed from V and 1 base from J, the gap between germline ends came to 10 bases. CDR3 loop: CASSSGTKNTGELFF. DNA for the CDR3: TGTGCCAGCAGTTCCGGGACAAAGAACACCGGGGAGCTGTTTTTT.

Written as DNA, the CDR3 is TGTGCCAGCAGAGTGGACAGGTCCTCTGGAAACACCATATATTTT. Protein sequence: CASRVDRSSGNTIYF. The chain employs TRBV2 and TRBJ1-3, with 7 nucleotides matching TRBD1. This CDR3 is built from 15 residues. Germline V gene sequence: CDR1 SNHLY, CDR2 FYNNEI. After removal of 6 bases from V and 0 bases from J, the junction contained 5 bases not matched to a gene. The full variable domain, completed using reference TRBV2 and TRBJ1-3, is EPEVTQTPSHQVTQMGQEVILRCVPISNHLYFYWYRQILGQKVEFLVSFYNNEISEKSEIFDDQFSVERPDGSNFTLKIRSTKLEDSAMYFCASRVDRSSGNTIYFGEGSWLTVV.

In regard to this clone: Other DNA sequences in the same sample also yield this CDR3. The J gene is TRBJ2-7, the V gene TRBV27, with D hard to call. The germline CDR1 and CDR2 sequences are MNHEY and SMNVEV (reference sequence). Trimming removed 0 bases from V and 3 bases from J, with 6 bases in between. CDR3 length equals 13 residues. The CDR3 nucleotides read TGTGCCAGCAGTTTATCGGCACACTACGAGCAGTACTTC. This encodes CASSLSAHYEQYF.

This chain uses TRBV7-9 with TRBJ2-7, with TRBD1 matching over 8 bases. V dropped 5 bases and J dropped 3; count of bases not matched to a gene: 3. The germline gives CDR1 SEHNR, CDR2 FQNEAQ (reference sequence). CDR3 size: 13 residues. CDR3 DNA: TGTGCCAGCAGCGGAGGACAGGGCTACGAGCAGTACTTC. Encoded protein: CASSGGQGYEQYF. Full variable domain (rest looked up from reference TRBV7-9 and TRBJ2-7): DTGVSQNPRHKITKRGQNVTFRCDPISEHNRLYWYRQTLGQGPEFLTYFQNEAQLEKSRLLSDRFSAERPKGSFSTLEIQRTEQGDSAMYLCASSGGQGYEQYFGPGTRLTVT.

V usage is TRBV7-8 and J usage is TRBJ2-3; possible D gene TRBD2, 6 bases. The CDR3 has 17 amino acids. CDR1 and CDR2 from the germline V gene are SGHVS and FQNEAQ. The V end was cut by 4 bases, the J end by 2 bases, with 19 bases between. CDR3 protein: CASSSRKGGVSTDTQYF. The CDR3 DNA reads TGTGCCAGCAGCTCCCGTAAGGGCGGGGTTTCCACAGATACGCAGTATTTT.

V usage is TRBV25-1 and J usage is TRBJ2-2; TRBD1 aligns across 7 bases. The V gene's germline CDR1 is MGHDK and CDR2 SYGVNS. V trimming: 4 bases; J trimming: 2 bases; junction bases outside the gene matches: 7. The CDR3 consists of 16 residues. For the CDR3, the DNA is TGTGCCAGCAGTGGGAAACAGGGGCCCAACACCGGGGAGCTGTTTTTT. It yields the protein CASSGKQGPNTGELFF.

The chain carries TRBV7-3 and TRBJ2-5; D gene unclear. CDR1 and CDR2 from the germline V gene are SGHTA and FQGTGA. V shed 5 bases and J shed 5 bases, with 12 bases lying between them. The CDR3 runs 13 residues. The CDR3 bases are TGTGCCAGCAGCCCCGGCGGTGACGAGACCCAGTACTTC. It translates to CASSPGGDETQYF.

The chain combines TRBV5-4 with TRBJ1-4; TRBD1 agrees at 10 bases. CDR3 length equals 15 residues. V trimming: 3 bases; J trimming: 16 bases; junction bases outside the gene matches: 15. Germline assignment: CDR1 SGHNT and CDR2 YYREEE (reference sequence). The CDR3 region has the DNA TGTGCCAGCAGCTCCTCCGGGACAGGGGCCTCCCGCCCGTTTTTT. Translating it yields CASSSSGTGASRPFF.

V is TRBV7-9 and J is TRBJ1-2; D remains ambiguous. This CDR3 has 15 residues. V gave up 1 base and J gave up 6 bases, with 15 bases separating them. CDR1 is SEHNR, CDR2 FQNEAQ, per germline (reference sequence). The DNA of the CDR3 is TGTGCCAGCAGCTTAGAGCTCACCTTGCGGGATGGCTACACCTTC. Protein product: CASSLELTLRDGYTF.

This clone was found many times. The V and J genes are TRBV6-4 and TRBJ2-2; TRBD1 agrees at 7 bases. The ends lost 10 bases at V and 4 bases at J; junction bases unmatched: 9. CDR1 and CDR2 (germline): MRHNA, SNTAGT. The CDR3 extends over 14 amino acids. The CDR3 here is CATSDRAGTGELFF. The CDR3 coding sequence is TGTGCCACCTCCGACAGGGCGGGCACCGGGGAGCTGTTTTTT.

The chain uses TRBV4-1 and TRBJ1-2; TRBD1 matches 7 bases. The CDR3 length is 15 residues. The J segment lost 8 bases and the V segment lost 4 bases, leaving 13 bases of the junction unmatched. Germline assignment: CDR1 MGHRA and CDR2 YSYEKL. In DNA form, the CDR3 reads TGCGCCAGCAGCCCCCGACAGGGATTCCCGGACGGCTACACCTTC. Its translation: CASSPRQGFPDGYTF.

This chain connects TRBV6-5 to TRBJ2-5; no clear D gene. Germline V gives CDR1 MNHEY, CDR2 SVGAGI. This CDR3 is built from 12 residues. The V and J ends lost 6 bases and 2 bases respectively, with 7 bases between them. CDR3 nucleotides: TGTGCCAGCAGCCAGTCGCAAGAGACCCAGTACTTC. Translating it yields CASSQSQETQYF.

This rearrangement joins TRBV10-2 to TRBJ1-1; weak D call: TRBD1 (5 bases). Germline CDR1 is WSHSY and CDR2 is SAAADI. This CDR3 has 13 amino acids. V shed 8 bases and J shed 4 bases, with 14 bases lying between them. As DNA, the CDR3 is TGCGCCAGCGGGGGGTGGGGCGGCACTGAAGCTTTCTTT. This translates into CASGGWGGTEAFF.

The CDR3 sequence: CATQGQGNGYTF. In DNA form, the CDR3 reads TGCGCCACCCAGGGACAGGGGAACGGCTACACCTTC. The J gene is TRBJ1-2, the V gene TRBV23-1; the match to TRBD1 covers 10 bases. Being an ORF, TRBV23-1 has a function that is uncertain. V lost 10 bases, J lost 8 bases, and 7 bases stayed unmatched. This CDR3 spans 12 amino acids.

V gene TRBV3-1 (or the pseudogene TRBV3-2) combines with J gene TRBJ1-1, with D possibly being TRBD1 (5 bases). V lost 1 base and J lost 5, with 11 bases in between. CDR3 length equals 14 residues. Germline V lookup: CDR1 LGHDT, CDR2 YNNKEL (reference sequence). CDR3 amino acids: CASSQVTGSTEAFF. Written as DNA, the CDR3 is TGTGCCAGCAGCCAAGTAACAGGCAGTACTGAAGCTTTCTTT.

The gene calls are TRBV28 and TRBJ1-5; D unresolved. CDR1 MDHEN and CDR2 SYDVKM come from the germline V gene. The CDR3 consists of 15 residues. Trimming stripped 6 bases from V and 4 bases from J, with 16 bases between. Written as DNA, the CDR3 is TGTGCCAGCAGGGATAGCGGGCCCCCGAATCAGCCCCAGCATTTT. This sequence encodes CASRDSGPPNQPQHF.

V gene TRBV30 combines with J gene TRBJ2-7, with D perhaps TRBD1 (5 bases). From germline, CDR1 is GTSNPN and CDR2 SVGIG (reference sequence). This CDR3 contains 14 residues. V lost 8 bases and J 0 bases, leaving 17 bases between the germline ends. The DNA of the CDR3 is TGTGCCAGCCAGGACATCCGTAGCTCCTACGAGCAGTACTTC. It yields the protein CASQDIRSSYEQYF.

J is TRBJ1-5 and V is TRBV12-2; TRBD1 is the table's D call and was not checked against the DNA. TRBV12-2 is a recognized pseudogene. This CDR3 is 15 amino acids long. CDR3 bases: TGTGCAAGTCGCTTGTACAGGTTATTCAATCAGCCCCAGCATTTT. Its translation: CASRLYRLFNQPQHF.

J is TRBJ2-3 and V is TRBV5-8; TRBD1 aligns across 8 bases. After removal of 2 bases from V and 8 bases from J, the junction contained 16 bases not matched to a gene. CDR3 length equals 17 residues. Germline assignment: CDR1 SGHTS and CDR2 YDEGEE. The CDR3 DNA follows: TGTGCCAGCAGCTTCAAGGGCAGGGGGCCCCTACGGGGTACGCAGTATTTT. Residues: CASSFKGRGPLRGTQYF. The full variable domain, its missing parts supplied by reference TRBV5-8 and TRBJ2-3, is EAGVTQSPTHLIKTRGQQATLRCSPISGHTSVYWYQQALGLGLQFLLWYDEGEERNRGNFPPRFSGRQFPNYSSELNVNALELEDSALYLCASSFKGRGPLRGTQYFGPGTRLTVL.

The chain combines TRBV10-3 with TRBJ1-2; 7 nucleotides line up with TRBD1. Trimming took 6 bases from V and 3 from J; bases not matched to a gene: 7. CDR1 is ENHRY and CDR2 is SYGVKD in the germline V gene. This CDR3 is 14 amino acids long. CDR3 protein: CAISGTENYYGYTF. The CDR3, as DNA: TGTGCCATCAGCGGGACAGAAAACTACTATGGCTACACCTTC.

J is TRBJ2-3 and V is TRBV21-1; the tabulated D call, TRBD2, remains unverified against the DNA. TRBV21-1 corresponds to a pseudogene. The CDR3 runs 16 residues. Here the CDR3 reads CASSKVRCEYTDTQYF. The DNA for the CDR3 is TGTGCCAGCAGCAAAGTGCGGTGCGAGTATACAGATACGCAGTATTTT.

The chain employs TRBV6-2 or TRBV6-3 and TRBJ1-2; TRBD1 matches at 7 bases. Germline lookup yields CDR1 MNHEY and CDR2 SVGEGT. V lost 5 bases and J lost 4; bases outside the gene matches: 7. This CDR3 region has 14 residues. The CDR3 DNA reads as TGTGCCAGCAGTCCGACAGGGTCCCGCTATGGCTACACCTTC. Translation: CASSPTGSRYGYTF.

This clone was found a few times. The chain employs TRBV7-9 and TRBJ1-2; D gene unclear. The CDR3 covers 14 residues. CDR1 is SEHNR and CDR2 is FQNEAQ in the germline V gene (reference sequence). The ends were cut back, 5 bases at V and 4 bases at J, with 14 bases in the middle. The CDR3 region is CASSAAGYGYGYTF. DNA of the CDR3: TGTGCCAGCAGCGCCGCGGGCTACGGCTATGGCTACACCTTC.

The chain recombines TRBV6-5 with TRBJ1-1; 10 bases are a match to TRBD1. The germline V gene has CDR1 MNHEY and CDR2 SVGAGI. V was pared by 9 bases and J by 6 bases, with 10 bases of the junction left unmatched. There are 14 residues in the CDR3. CDR3 amino acids: CASLPLTGGSEAFF. Here the CDR3 DNA reads TGTGCCAGTTTACCTTTGACAGGGGGCTCTGAAGCTTTCTTT.